These 13 T cell receptor beta chains came from one sample sequenced in a study of T cell responses to AZD1222 COVID-19 vaccine. Assay used: immunoSEQ multiplex PCR; TCRdb lists only in-frame clones, some missing. The sample carries some 130,000 clones, about nine tenths recorded once. The sample was peripheral blood, taken on day 0 of AZD1222 vaccination. The receptor set was obtained from an adult in good health.

The gene calls are TRBV6-5 and TRBJ1-5, with D perhaps TRBD1 (6 bases). The CDR3 is made up of 15 amino acids. V lost 0 bases and J 6 bases, leaving 12 bases between the germline ends. Germline-derived CDR1 and CDR2 are MNHEY and SVGAGI. The CDR3 region is CASSYSAGGGQPQHF. In DNA form, the CDR3 reads TGTGCCAGCAGTTACTCGGCCGGGGGCGGTCAGCCCCAGCATTTT.

This clone came up once. The chain joins TRBV4-3 to TRBJ2-3, with D tentatively TRBD2 (5 bases). In germline, CDR1 is LGHNA, CDR2 YSLEER. Trimming left V 0 bases short and J 4 bases short, with 17 bases between. The length of the CDR3 is 17 residues. For the CDR3, the DNA is TGCGCCAGCAGCCAAGATTACGGGGTCTTAGGCGCAGATACGCAGTATTTT. Its translation: CASSQDYGVLGADTQYF.

V is TRBV6-5 and J is TRBJ2-7, with TRBD1 as a possible D gene (6 bases). This CDR3 contains 13 residues. Germline CDR1 reads MNHEY; CDR2 reads SVGAGI. V dropped 6 bases and J dropped 5 bases, with 14 bases sitting between them. The chain's CDR3 is CASSDTTGNEQYF. Written as DNA, the CDR3 is TGTGCCAGCAGCGACACTACAGGGAACGAGCAGTACTTC.

CDR3 protein: CASSFGVSYEQYF. The CDR3 nucleotides read TGTGCCAGCAGCTTCGGGGTCTCCTACGAGCAGTACTTC. The chain has TRBV7-2 and TRBJ2-7, with D maybe TRBD2 (5 bases). Trimming left V 3 bases short and J 0 bases short, with 6 bases between. Germline values: CDR1 SGHTA, CDR2 FQGNSA. The CDR3 loop spans 13 amino acids.

This clone was found once. This chain links TRBV5-1 with TRBJ1-2; perhaps TRBD1 as D (5 bases). CDR1 and CDR2 from the germline V gene are SGHRS and YFSETQ. CDR3 size: 14 residues. Trimming took off 4 bases at V and 6 bases at J, with 16 bases between the two ends. CDR3 region: CASSASWQGNGYTF. In DNA form, the CDR3 reads TGCGCCAGCAGCGCGAGTTGGCAGGGAAATGGCTACACCTTC.

In its sample, this clone was seen once. V gene TRBV7-8 combines with J gene TRBJ2-2; no firm D call. The CDR3 consists of 14 residues. V lost 2 bases, J lost 2 bases, and 6 bases lay in between. Germline-derived CDR1 and CDR2 are SGHVS and FQNEAQ. DNA of the CDR3: TGTGCCAGCAGCTTATCTTTAAACACCGGGGAGCTGTTTTTT. Its translation: CASSLSLNTGELFF.

V usage is TRBV3-1 (or the pseudogene TRBV3-2) and J usage is TRBJ2-7; D might be TRBD2 (6 bases). V gave up 6 bases and J gave up 3 bases, with 21 bases separating them. Germline CDR1 reads LGHDT; CDR2 reads YNNKEL (reference sequence). This CDR3 contains 16 residues. CDR3 DNA: TGTGCCAGCAGTCCCCCATGGGGGGATGGAATCTACGAGCAGTACTTC. It is translated as CASSPPWGDGIYEQYF.

The CDR3 loop is CASSIESVGQPQHF. The CDR3 DNA sequence: TGTGCCAGTAGTATAGAGTCAGTAGGTCAGCCCCAGCATTTT. The chain uses TRBV19 and TRBJ1-5; D remains ambiguous. CDR3 length: 14 residues. Trimming took off 0 bases at V and 6 bases at J, with 9 bases between the two ends. CDR1 is LNHDA and CDR2 is SQIVND in the germline V gene (reference sequence). Combining the CDR3 with reference TRBV19 and TRBJ1-5 gives the whole variable domain DGGITQSPKYLFRKEGQNVTLSCEQNLNHDAMYWYRQDPGQGLRLIYYSQIVNDFQKGDIAEGYSVSREKKESFPLTVTSAQKNPTAFYLCASSIESVGQPQHFGDGTRLSIL.

The chain carries TRBV7-9 and TRBJ1-2; 7 bases align to TRBD1. Germline V CDR1 and CDR2: SEHNR, FQNEAQ (reference sequence). V was clipped by 8 bases and J by 2 bases; unmatched bases: 8. The CDR3 length is 14 residues. The CDR3 DNA reads as TGTGCCAGCGGGACGATGGACAGGAACTATGGCTACACCTTC. This encodes CASGTMDRNYGYTF.

The rearrangement uses TRBV20-1 and TRBJ1-3; D not resolved. CDR1 DFQATT and CDR2 SNEGSKA come from the germline V gene (reference sequence). CDR3 length: 11 residues. V was clipped by 8 bases and J by 8 bases, with 13 bases between them. This CDR3 reads CSSPRADTIYF. CDR3 in DNA: TGCAGTTCTCCCCGCGCGGACACCATATATTTT.

The chain is built from TRBV6-5 and TRBJ1-3; D unclear. The length of the CDR3 is 16 residues. CDR1 MNHEY and CDR2 SVGAGI come from the germline V gene. V was shortened by 0 bases and J by 0 bases, with 9 bases between the two germline ends. CDR3 in amino acids: CASSYSGRRSGNTIYF. The CDR3 nucleotides are TGTGCCAGCAGTTACTCAGGCAGGCGCTCTGGAAACACCATATATTTT.

The V and J genes are TRBV4-3 and TRBJ1-2; 8 nucleotides line up with TRBD1. Germline lookup yields CDR1 LGHNA and CDR2 YSLEER. The CDR3 is made up of 14 amino acids. V lost 3 bases, J lost 3 bases, and 3 bases stayed unmatched. CDR3 in DNA: TGCGCCAGCAGCCATGGACAGGGCGACTATGGCTACACCTTC. Amino acids: CASSHGQGDYGYTF.

The chain couples TRBV18 to TRBJ1-6; no firm D call. Germline-derived CDR1 and CDR2 are KGHSH and LQKENI. V was shortened by 3 bases and J by 7 bases, with 7 bases between the two germline ends. The CDR3 runs 13 residues. The CDR3 DNA follows: TGTGCCAGCTCACCTCGGGTCAATTCACCCCTCCACTTT. This sequence encodes CASSPRVNSPLHF.